The 15 T cell receptor beta chains below come from one sample, sequenced in a study of cytomegalovirus exposure and HLA in healthy donors. Primers: 60 Vbeta forward and 13 Jbeta reverse. Some clones are missing from TCRdb's copy, which holds only in-frame ones; the method was immunoSEQ multiplex PCR. The sample holds about 160,000 clones; around four fifths are singletons and the top ten take 1.4%. Material for sequencing was PBMCs. The receptor set was obtained from a woman in her twenties or thirties in good health and CMV-seronegative.

This clone occurred a few times. This rearrangement joins TRBV4-1 to TRBJ1-1; D unresolved. The length of the CDR3 is 16 residues. The V gene's germline CDR1 is MGHRA and CDR2 YSYEKL. The V end was cut by 1 base, the J end by 6 bases, with 18 bases between. The CDR3 sequence: CASSQVPGREEAEAFF. CDR3 coding DNA: TGCGCCAGCAGCCAAGTGCCCGGACGGGAGGAGGCTGAAGCTTTCTTT.

In DNA, the CDR3 is TGTGCCAGCAGCTTATTGGAGCGGGGGGACTACAATGAGCAGTTCTTC. This encodes CASSLLERGDYNEQFF. The V call is TRBV7-2, the J call TRBJ2-1; 9 bases agree with TRBD2. Germline CDR1 SGHTA, CDR2 FQGNSA. The CDR3 sequence is 16 residues long. V lost 2 bases to trimming and J lost 3 bases; unmatched junction nucleotides: 5. The whole variable domain, remainder taken from reference TRBV7-2 and TRBJ2-1, is GAGVSQSPSNKVTEKGKDVELRCDPISGHTALYWYRQSLGQGLEFLIYFQGNSAPDKSGLPSDRFSAERTGGSVSTLTIQRTQQEDSAVYLCASSLLERGDYNEQFFGPGTRLTVL.

This CDR3 reads CASSLDLSTDTQYF. In DNA, the CDR3 is TGCGCCAGCAGCTTGGACTTAAGCACAGATACGCAGTATTTT. V gene TRBV5-1 combines with J gene TRBJ2-3; no clear D. In germline, CDR1 is SGHRS, CDR2 YFSETQ. The CDR3 is made up of 14 amino acids. The V and J ends lost 0 bases and 0 bases respectively, with 5 bases between them.

This chain joins TRBV7-8 and TRBJ2-3; 7 nucleotides match TRBD2. Losses at the gene ends were 5 bases for V and 2 bases for J; bases not matched to a gene: 10. Germline lookup yields CDR1 SGHVS and CDR2 FQNEAQ. The CDR3 is 16 amino acids. CDR3 loop: CASSRRASGYTDTQYF. CDR3 DNA: TGTGCCAGCAGCCGCAGGGCTAGCGGATACACAGATACGCAGTATTTT.

The chain has TRBV28 and TRBJ1-1, with D perhaps matching TRBD1 (6 bases). CDR1 is MDHEN, CDR2 SYDVKM, per germline. This CDR3 has 14 amino acids. Trimming shortened V by 4 bases and J by 3 bases, and 12 bases separated the two germline ends. The CDR3 protein is CASSSTGQYTEAFF. CDR3 DNA: TGTGCCAGCAGTTCCACCGGACAGTACACTGAAGCTTTCTTT.

The rearrangement joins TRBV25-1 to TRBJ1-2, with 10 bases aligning to TRBD1. CDR1 is MGHDK, CDR2 SYGVNS, per germline. The CDR3 runs 15 residues. V lost 1 base, J lost 3 bases, and 2 bases stayed unmatched. The CDR3 spells CASSESGTGDYGYTF. The DNA for the CDR3 is TGTGCCAGCAGTGAATCCGGGACAGGGGACTATGGCTACACCTTC.

The V gene is TRBV15, the J gene TRBJ1-4; maybe TRBD1 (6 bases). V lost 1 base and J lost 8, with 8 bases in between. There are 13 residues in the CDR3. CDR1 and CDR2 from the germline V gene are LNHNV and YYDKDF (reference sequence). In DNA form, the CDR3 reads TGTGCCACCAGCAGAGGCCAGGGGGAAAAACTGTTTTTT. Its translation: CATSRGQGEKLFF.

The chain has TRBV28 and TRBJ1-1; D ambiguous. The V gene lost 6 bases and the J gene lost 0 bases, with 11 bases spanning the gap. Germline CDR1 is MDHEN and CDR2 is SYDVKM. CDR3 length: 14 amino acids. The CDR3 region is CASREGGMNTEAFF. The CDR3 DNA reads as TGTGCCAGCAGGGAGGGCGGGATGAACACTGAAGCTTTCTTT.

The sample holds one count of this clone. The rearrangement joins TRBV6-4 to TRBJ2-7; 7 bases fit TRBD2. Trimming cost V 7 bases and J 0 bases; bases outside gene matches: 15. This CDR3 has 17 amino acids. Germline values: CDR1 MRHNA, CDR2 SNTAGT. Here the CDR3 reads CASTGIRALAVSYEQYF. CDR3 in DNA: TGTGCCAGCACCGGGATCAGGGCTCTAGCGGTCTCCTACGAGCAGTACTTC.

This clone was detected a few times. This chain joins TRBV7-9 and TRBJ1-1, with D perhaps matching TRBD1 (5 bases). The germline V gene has CDR1 SEHNR and CDR2 FQNEAQ (reference sequence). The CDR3 length is 14 residues. Trimming removed 3 bases at V and 6 bases at J, with 14 bases between. The CDR3 here is CASSFRGGEAEAFF. The CDR3 DNA is TGTGCCAGCAGCTTTAGGGGAGGCGAGGCTGAAGCTTTCTTT.

The chain combines TRBV7-2 with TRBJ1-5; 8 bases agree with TRBD1. V lost 5 bases to trimming and J lost 4 bases; unmatched junction nucleotides: 7. Germline lookup yields CDR1 SGHTA and CDR2 FQGNSA. CDR3 length equals 15 residues. The chain's CDR3 is CASSRVGQGNQPQHF. CDR3 DNA sequence: TGTGCCAGCAGCCGGGTCGGACAGGGTAATCAGCCCCAGCATTTT.

In DNA, the CDR3 is TGTGCCACCAGCACTAGGCAGGGAATCGGGAACACTGAAGCTTTCTTT. This codes for CATSTRQGIGNTEAFF. This chain links TRBV15 with TRBJ1-1; the D gene is possibly TRBD1 (5 bases). There are 16 residues in the CDR3. Trimming pared 4 bases from V and 1 base from J, leaving 16 bases between. The V gene's germline CDR1 is LNHNV and CDR2 YYDKDF (reference sequence).

The rearrangement links TRBV2 to TRBJ2-2; 12 positions agree with TRBD2. This CDR3 contains 16 residues. The germline gives CDR1 SNHLY, CDR2 FYNNEI. Trimming at V came to 7 bases and at J to 6 bases, leaving 9 bases not matched to a gene. CDR3 bases: TGTGCCAGCAATGGAGGGCTAGCGGGGGGGGCCGGGGAGCTGTTTTTT. Translation: CASNGGLAGGAGELFF.

The chain recombines TRBV30 with TRBJ2-7, with 7 bases fitting TRBD2. CDR1 and CDR2 (germline): GTSNPN, SVGIG (reference sequence). Trimming at V came to 0 bases and at J to 1 base, leaving 3 bases not matched to a gene. CDR3 length: 14 residues. DNA for the CDR3: TGTGCCTGGAGTGTGGGAGCGGGGTCCTACGAGCAGTACTTC. Translating gives CAWSVGAGSYEQYF.

This clone has only a few counts. CDR3 region: CASSSPGLDPMEQYF. The DNA of the CDR3 is TGCGCCAGCAGCAGTCCGGGACTAGACCCCATGGAGCAGTACTTC. The gene calls are TRBV5-1 and TRBJ2-7, with TRBD2 identical over 8 bases. CDR1 SGHRS and CDR2 YFSETQ come from the germline V gene. Trimming cost V 4 bases and J 7 bases; bases outside gene matches: 13. The CDR3 extends over 15 amino acids.